Listed below are T cell receptor beta chains from one sample, sequenced in a study of blood T cell repertoires in COVID-19. Measured with immunoSEQ multiplex PCR; TCRdb has only the in-frame clones, and not every one. The table records 250,000 to 300,000 clones, around 80% of them present only once. The sequencing input was PBMCs or T cells enriched from blood (not recorded which). Source of these receptors: a man aged 40-50 years who had been exposed to COVID-19. Both conserved end residues are part of each CDR3. D genes are given only for firm matches. The size entry is marked missing in some rows and otherwise reads once, few, many or a size class.

v_gene	d_gene	j_gene	abundance	CDR3nt	CDR3aa
TRBV7-7	TRBD2	TRBJ2-7	many	TGTGCTAGCAGCCCAACTAGCGGGGCAACCTACGAGCAGTACTTC	CASSPTSGATYEQYF
TRBV5-1	TRBD1	TRBJ1-2	once	TGCGCCAGCACCGATACCGGGACAGGGTTTATTCATGGCTACACCTTC	CASTDTGTGFIHGYTF
TRBV3-1/TRBV3-2	-	TRBJ1-4	-	TGTGCCAGCAGCCCTTCAGGGGTGGTTAATGAAAAACTGTTTTTT	CASSPSGVVNEKLFF
TRBV12-5	TRBD1	TRBJ1-1	-	TGTGCTAGTGGCCGGGACAGGGTCACTGAAGCTTTCTTT	CASGRDRVTEAFF
TRBV3-1/TRBV3-2	-	TRBJ2-1	-	TGTGCCAGCAGCCAAGGACCCGGGAAAACGAAGCAGTTCTTC	CASSQGPGKTKQFF
TRBV18	-	TRBJ1-1	-	TGTGCCAGCTCACCACCTGGGACACAGAGGACCCGACAAGAAGCTTTCTTT	CASSPPGTQRTRQEAFF
TRBV7-2	TRBD2	TRBJ2-7	-	TGTGCCAGCAGCTTCTACGGGACTAGCGGGAGTGGAGGCGAGCAGTACTTC	CASSFYGTSGSGGEQYF
TRBV11-3	-	TRBJ2-7	once	TGTGCCAGCAGCTTACCAGGTTCCAGCGAGCAGTACTTC	CASSLPGSSEQYF
TRBV18	TRBD1	TRBJ1-2	-	TGTGCCAGCTCACCAGGGGACAGCTACTATGGCTACACCTTC	CASSPGDSYYGYTF
TRBV9	-	TRBJ2-7	once	TGTGCCAGCAGCGCGACAGCTAAGCGCTCCTACGAGCAGTACTTC	CASSATAKRSYEQYF
TRBV10-3	TRBD2	TRBJ2-1	few	TGTGCCATCAAAATGGCTAGCGGGAATGACAATGAGCAGTTCTTC	CAIKMASGNDNEQFF